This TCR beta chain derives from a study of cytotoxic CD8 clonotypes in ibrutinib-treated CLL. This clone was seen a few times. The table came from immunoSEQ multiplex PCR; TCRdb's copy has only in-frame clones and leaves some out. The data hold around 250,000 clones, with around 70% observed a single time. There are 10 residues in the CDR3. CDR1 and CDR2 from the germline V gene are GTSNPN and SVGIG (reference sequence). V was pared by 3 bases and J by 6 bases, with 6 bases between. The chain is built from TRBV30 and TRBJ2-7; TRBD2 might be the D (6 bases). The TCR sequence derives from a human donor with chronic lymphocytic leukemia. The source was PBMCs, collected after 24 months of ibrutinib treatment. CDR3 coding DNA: TGTGCCTGGAGCGGGGGCGAGCAGTACTTC. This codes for CAWSGGEQYF.